What follows are 23 T cell receptor beta chains derived from one specimen sequenced in a study of human thymus T cells (dated by TCRdb to 2018 to 2020). Libraries came from the immunoSEQ multiplex PCR assay. TCRdb stores this immuneACCESS table with in-frame sequences only. Part of the clones is absent; in the studies checked, under half of the shortfall reflects unresolved V genes, and no reason is known for the rest. The sample records some 46,000 clones, over 90% of which are singletons. The ten biggest clones cover approximately 0.16% of the sample. Sequenced: blood. The receptor set was obtained from a girl less than two years old with a congenital heart defect but otherwise immunologically healthy.

V and J are TRBV11-2 and TRBJ2-5, with D hard to call. Trimming cost V 2 bases and J 4 bases, with 14 bases left between them. The CDR3 extends over 15 amino acids. CDR1 is SGHAT, CDR2 FQNNGV, per germline. Written as DNA, the CDR3 is TGTGCCAGCAGCTTACGCTATTCTAGTATAGAGACCCAGTACTTC. Translated: CASSLRYSSIETQYF.

The gene calls are TRBV5-6 and TRBJ2-1; 10 nucleotides line up with TRBD1. The CDR3 length is 16 residues. Germline CDR1 reads SGHDT; CDR2 reads YYEEEE. The V and J ends lost 4 bases and 0 bases, in that order; junction bases with no gene match: 4. CDR3 in amino acids: CASSRDRGHSYNEQFF. The CDR3 DNA follows: TGTGCCAGCAGCCGCGACAGGGGGCACTCCTACAATGAGCAGTTCTTC. The full variable domain, with the rest looked up from reference TRBV5-6 and TRBJ2-1, is DAGVTQSPTHLIKTRGQQVTLRCSPKSGHDTVSWYQQALGQGPQFIFQYYEEEERQRGNFPDRFSGHQFPNYSSELNVNALLLGDSALYLCASSRDRGHSYNEQFFGPGTRLTVL.

The rearrangement links TRBV6-6 to TRBJ1-1; D uncertain. The CDR3 has 11 residues. From germline, CDR1 is MNHNY and CDR2 SVGAGI (reference sequence). V was pared by 4 bases and J by 9 bases, with 9 bases between. CDR3 in DNA: TGTGCCAGCAGTTCCTCCCCTAAAGCTTTCTTT. This translates into CASSSSPKAFF.

The chain combines TRBV6-5 with TRBJ2-1; no clear D gene. Trimming took off 5 bases at V and 5 bases at J, with 10 bases between the two ends. This CDR3 has 13 residues. The germline CDR1 and CDR2 sequences are MNHEY and SVGAGI. CDR3 nucleotide sequence: TGTGCCAGCAGTCCCCGAATCCACAATGAGCAGTTCTTC. Protein product: CASSPRIHNEQFF.

This clone was recorded a few times. The V gene is TRBV9, the J gene TRBJ2-3; TRBD2 matches at 9 bases. The CDR3 runs 16 residues. V shed 6 bases and J 2 bases; nucleotides not matched to a gene: 10. Germline V gives CDR1 SGDLS, CDR2 YYNGEE. CDR3 coding DNA: TGTGCCAGCACCAAGATTAGCGGGAGTGTCACAGATACGCAGTATTTT. This sequence encodes CASTKISGSVTDTQYF.

The DNA of the CDR3 is TGTGCCAGCAGCGTAGTCAGGGGCAATAGCAATCAGCCCCAGCATTTT. Amino acids: CASSVVRGNSNQPQHF. V gene TRBV9 combines with J gene TRBJ1-5; tentatively, D is TRBD1 (6 bases). The V end was cut by 0 bases, the J end by 0 bases, with 10 bases between. The CDR3 consists of 16 residues. Looked up from germline, CDR1 is SGDLS and CDR2 is YYNGEE.

This clone was detected once. This rearrangement joins TRBV28 to TRBJ1-2; 9 nucleotides line up with TRBD1. CDR3 length equals 15 residues. Germline V gene data show CDR1 as MDHEN and CDR2 as SYDVKM. J lost 2 bases, V lost 6 bases, and 7 bases had no gene match. CDR3 region: CASRETGGANYGYTF. The CDR3 bases are TGTGCCAGCAGAGAAACAGGGGGCGCGAACTATGGCTACACCTTC.

This chain connects TRBV6-5 to TRBJ2-7; 9 bases line up with TRBD2. V was pared by 2 bases and J by 6 bases, with 5 bases of the junction left unmatched. This CDR3 spans 14 amino acids. Germline-derived CDR1 and CDR2 are MNHEY and SVGAGI. The CDR3 reads CASSYGAGGIEQYF. The CDR3 nucleotides are TGTGCCAGCAGTTACGGTGCGGGAGGGATCGAGCAGTACTTC.

The rearrangement links TRBV28 to TRBJ2-3; D not resolved. Germline assignment: CDR1 MDHEN and CDR2 SYDVKM. V was clipped by 6 bases and J by 4 bases, with 8 bases between them. This CDR3 comprises 12 residues. The CDR3: CASSHIADTQYF. The CDR3 bases are TGTGCCAGCAGCCATATAGCAGATACGCAGTATTTT.

V usage is TRBV5-1 and J usage is TRBJ2-7, with 7 bases matching TRBD2. Unmatched junction bases numbered 16, after V lost 4 bases and J lost 0 bases. In germline, CDR1 is SGHRS, CDR2 YFSETQ. The CDR3 sequence is 18 residues long. The CDR3 protein is CASSPRTSWFPSSYEQYF. CDR3 nucleotides: TGCGCCAGCAGCCCGAGGACTAGTTGGTTTCCTTCCTCCTACGAGCAGTACTTC.

The chain is built from TRBV11-1 and TRBJ1-2; D is uncertain. The V and J ends lost 1 base and 6 bases respectively, with 15 bases between them. This CDR3 contains 15 residues. Germline CDR1 reads SGHAT; CDR2 reads FQDESV (reference sequence). The CDR3: CASSLEIAGADGYTF. In DNA, the CDR3 is TGTGCCAGCAGCTTAGAAATCGCGGGCGCGGATGGCTACACCTTC.

The chain couples TRBV28 to TRBJ2-7; the D is unclear. The CDR3 runs to 11 residues. CDR1 is MDHEN, CDR2 SYDVKM, per germline. Trimming stripped 10 bases from V and 5 bases from J, with 12 bases between. As DNA, the CDR3 is TGTGCCACCGACCTCCGCGACGAGCAGTACTTC. Translated: CATDLRDEQYF.

The chain carries TRBV29-1 and TRBJ1-2; a weak D match, TRBD1 (5 bases). Germline assignment: CDR1 SQVTM and CDR2 ANQGSEA. The CDR3 sequence is 17 residues long. The V end was cut by 5 bases, the J end by 6 bases, with 28 bases between. The CDR3 DNA sequence: TGCAGCGTTCATCCCGGGGACTTCCTGAATAGTGGAGATGGCTACACCTTC. Translating it yields CSVHPGDFLNSGDGYTF.

This clone was seen more than once but under ten times. The chain carries TRBV10-1 and TRBJ2-2; no clear D gene. CDR1 is WNHNN and CDR2 is SYGVQD in the germline V gene (reference sequence). The germline V and J ends were trimmed by 9 bases and 1 base, with 15 bases remaining between them. The CDR3 extends over 15 amino acids. CDR3 DNA sequence: TGCGCCAGTCTTAAACGGGTTAGGAACACCGGGGAGCTGTTTTTT. Its protein product is CASLKRVRNTGELFF.

The V call is TRBV5-1, the J call TRBJ2-2; 7 positions agree with TRBD1. The CDR3 length is 15 residues. Germline V CDR1 and CDR2: SGHRS, YFSETQ. With 3 bases clipped from V and 6 bases from J, the junction kept 8 bases outside the gene matches. The CDR3 DNA reads TGCGCCAGCAGCTCGGGACAGACAGGTCCCGGGGAGCTGTTTTTT. This codes for CASSSGQTGPGELFF.

This chain connects TRBV30 to TRBJ2-7; the D gene is possibly TRBD2 (6 bases). The CDR3 sequence is 13 residues long. The V end was cut by 3 bases, the J end by 4 bases, with 13 bases between. Looked up from germline, CDR1 is GTSNPN and CDR2 is SVGIG (reference sequence). The DNA of the CDR3 is TGTGCCTGGAGGCGGGGTGGGGAGTACGAGCAGTACTTC. Translation: CAWRRGGEYEQYF.

Only one count was recorded for this clone. One junction end disagrees with the germline gene, perhaps due to a read error. The CDR3 loop reads CASSPYGQASRHF. CDR3 DNA sequence: TGTGCCAGCAGCCCATACGGACAGGCGTCCCGGCACTTC. The gene calls are TRBV9 and TRBJ2-4; 7 bases are a match to TRBD1. The CDR3 loop spans 13 amino acids. Looked up from germline, CDR1 is SGDLS and CDR2 is YYNGEE.

The CDR3: CASSGQAGAGELFF. DNA for the CDR3: TGTGCCAGCAGCGGTCAAGCGGGGGCCGGGGAGCTGTTTTTT. V usage is TRBV5-6 and J usage is TRBJ2-2; 8 bases match TRBD2. Germline V gives CDR1 SGHDT, CDR2 YYEEEE. The ends lost 4 bases at V and 6 bases at J; junction bases unmatched: 5. This CDR3 region has 14 residues.

This chain joins TRBV10-3 and TRBJ1-5; TRBD1 might be the D (6 bases). The CDR3 has 14 residues. Trimming took off 3 bases at V and 3 bases at J, with 9 bases between the two ends. CDR1 is ENHRY and CDR2 is SYGVKD in the germline V gene. The CDR3 loop reads CAISEGGSNQPQHF. The CDR3, as DNA: TGTGCCATCAGTGAAGGGGGATCCAATCAGCCCCAGCATTTT.

The chain is built from TRBV6-1 and TRBJ2-1; D is perhaps TRBD2 (5 bases). Germline-derived CDR1 and CDR2 are MNHNS and SASEGT. This CDR3 region has 11 residues. V lost 6 bases and J 6 bases, leaving 6 bases between the germline ends. The CDR3 loop reads CASRGVNEQFF. For the CDR3, the DNA is TGTGCCAGCAGGGGAGTCAATGAGCAGTTCTTC.

The gene calls are TRBV5-5 and TRBJ2-7; D is perhaps TRBD1 or TRBD2 (5 bases each). Germline CDR1 and CDR2: SGHKS and YYEKEE (reference sequence). V lost 0 bases, J lost 2 bases, and 12 bases lay in between. The CDR3 contains 15 residues. CDR3 loop: CASSLAGTSAYEQYF. CDR3 sequence (DNA): TGTGCCAGCAGCTTGGCCGGGACGTCCGCCTACGAGCAGTACTTC.

The CDR3 is CSVPVTAKPQETQYF. Here the CDR3 DNA reads TGCAGCGTCCCCGTGACAGCCAAGCCACAAGAGACCCAGTACTTC. The chain has TRBV29-1 and TRBJ2-5; maybe TRBD1 (5 bases). CDR3 length: 15 residues. The germline CDR1 and CDR2 sequences are SQVTM and ANQGSEA. The germline V and J ends were trimmed by 6 bases and 2 bases, with 19 bases remaining between them.

The rearrangement uses TRBV6-1 and TRBJ2-5; 7 bases are shared with TRBD2. J gave up 3 bases and V 0 bases, and 1 base lay outside the gene matches. Germline CDR1 and CDR2: MNHNS and SASEGT. The CDR3 loop spans 14 amino acids. The CDR3 DNA sequence: TGTGCCAGCAGTGAAGCGGGAGGGGAAGAGACCCAGTACTTC. This translates into CASSEAGGEETQYF.